These 30 T cell receptor beta chains originate from one sample sequenced in a study of Ad26.COV2.S vaccination and SARS-CoV-2 variants. Data came from immunoSEQ multiplex PCR; TCRdb stores just in-frame clones and leaves some out. Of roughly 410,000 clones in the sample, about 83% are singletons; the top ten hold about 8%. Documented treatment: around 19 received Ad26.COV2.S at low or high dose, single or two shots; about five received placebo; per-sample allocation not given. Samples were taken on day 63 after the first vaccine or placebo injection. The sample consisted of peripheral blood, taken in a trial of Ad26.COV2.S vaccine versus placebo. These receptors all stem from a person between 18 and 65 years old who received the Ad26.COV2.S COVID-19 vaccine or a placebo.

This clone showed up just once. V gene TRBV23-1 combines with J gene TRBJ2-2; 10 bases map to TRBD1. TRBV23-1 is identified as an open reading frame with a role that is uncertain. After removal of 5 bases from V and 7 bases from J, the junction contained 10 bases not matched to a gene. The CDR3 runs to 16 residues. The DNA of the CDR3 is TGCGCCAGCAGTGAGACGGGACAGGGGTTGCACGGGGAGCTGTTTTTT. It codes for CASSETGQGLHGELFF.

This clone was seen more than once but under ten times. This rearrangement joins TRBV25-1 to TRBJ2-1; the D is unclear. V was pared by 7 bases and J by 0 bases, with 7 bases between. The germline gives CDR1 MGHDK, CDR2 SYGVNS. The CDR3 loop spans 13 amino acids. This CDR3 is CASKANSYNEQFF. The CDR3 DNA reads TGTGCCAGCAAGGCCAACTCCTACAATGAGCAGTTCTTC.

The V and J genes are TRBV11-2 and TRBJ1-4; 11 bases line up with TRBD1. Germline CDR1 and CDR2: SGHAT and FQNNGV. This CDR3 region has 14 residues. Unmatched junction bases numbered 3, after V lost 5 bases and J lost 7 bases. The CDR3 DNA is TGTGCCAGCAGCCGGGACAGGGGGGGTGAAAAACTGTTTTTT. Amino acids: CASSRDRGGEKLFF. Full variable domain (outside the CDR3, taken from reference TRBV11-2 and TRBJ1-4): EAGVAQSPRYKIIEKRQSVAFWCNPISGHATLYWYQQILGQGPKLLIQFQNNGVVDDSQLPKDRFSAERLKGVDSTLKIQPAKLEDSAVYLCASSRDRGGEKLFFGSGTQLSVL.

This clone was seen more than once but under ten times. The chain is built from TRBV5-1 and TRBJ2-5; 12 positions agree with TRBD2. Germline V gives CDR1 SGHRS, CDR2 YFSETQ. The trim removed 1 base at V and 4 bases at J, leaving 11 bases unmatched. The CDR3 is 18 amino acids. The CDR3 spells CASSLRLLAGGKGETQYF. The CDR3 coding sequence is TGCGCCAGCAGCTTGAGGTTACTAGCGGGGGGAAAGGGAGAGACCCAGTACTTC.

V usage is TRBV7-2 and J usage is TRBJ2-7, with TRBD2 matching 8 bases. The CDR3 is 16 amino acids. J lost 5 bases, V lost 2 bases, and 11 bases had no gene match. Germline CDR1 SGHTA, CDR2 FQGNSA. CDR3 nucleotides: TGTGCCAGCAGCTTAAGCCCCGGACTAGCAACACACGAGCAGTACTTC. This codes for CASSLSPGLATHEQYF.

This clone was recorded a few times. J is TRBJ2-7 and V is TRBV1; no check of the table's D call, TRBD1, against the DNA was made. TRBV1 counts as a pseudogene. The CDR3 has 13 residues. The CDR3 region is CTSSQEGAYEQYF. The CDR3 DNA is TGCACCAGCAGCCAAGAGGGGGCTTACGAGCAGTACTTC.

Only one count was recorded for this clone. This chain uses TRBV7-9 with TRBJ2-3, with 8 bases identical to TRBD1. CDR3 length: 15 amino acids. In germline, CDR1 is SEHNR, CDR2 FQNEAQ (reference sequence). V was pared by 6 bases and J by 3 bases, with 8 bases of the junction left unmatched. The CDR3 bases are TGTGCCAGCAGACCCTGGCAGGGGGCTACAGATACGCAGTATTTT. Protein sequence: CASRPWQGATDTQYF.

The chain combines TRBV6-5 with TRBJ2-7, with D hard to call. The germline V and J ends were trimmed by 6 bases and 6 bases, with 15 bases remaining between them. The CDR3 extends over 13 amino acids. Germline CDR1 is MNHEY and CDR2 is SVGAGI. The chain's CDR3 is CASSHSLPGEQYF. CDR3 DNA sequence: TGTGCCAGCAGCCACTCCCTCCCCGGCGAGCAGTACTTC.

This clone appeared a single time. The V call is TRBV5-1, the J call TRBJ1-4, with D maybe TRBD1 (6 bases). From germline, CDR1 is SGHRS and CDR2 YFSETQ. This CDR3 has 15 residues. Trimming removed 0 bases at V and 8 bases at J, with 14 bases between. The DNA for the CDR3 is TGCGCCAGCAGCTTGGCTGGGGGCTATATGGAAAAACTGTTTTTT. This codes for CASSLAGGYMEKLFF.

This clone appeared once. The CDR3 DNA follows: TGTGCCAGCAGTTATGGGGGAACCCTGAGGCAGCAGTACTTC. Its protein is CASSYGGTLRQQYF. J is TRBJ2-7 and V is TRBV6-5; possibly TRBD1 or TRBD2 for D (5 bases each). In germline, CDR1 is MNHEY, CDR2 SVGAGI. Trimming took 3 bases from V and 8 from J, leaving 17 bases between them. This CDR3 region has 14 residues.

This clone was counted between two and nine times. Other DNA sequences from this sample encode an identical CDR3 as well. This rearrangement joins TRBV7-2 to TRBJ1-5; D gene uncertain. The CDR3 is 12 amino acids. V was trimmed by 1 base and J by 7 bases, leaving 5 bases between them. CDR1 and CDR2 (germline): SGHTA, FQGNSA. This chain's CDR3 is CASSLGGQPQHF. The CDR3 coding sequence is TGTGCCAGCAGCTTAGGAGGACAGCCCCAGCATTTT.

In its sample, this clone was seen a few times. The chain has TRBV5-1 and TRBJ1-2; TRBD1 might be the D (5 bases). Trimming pared 4 bases from V and 8 bases from J, leaving 12 bases between. CDR1 SGHRS and CDR2 YFSETQ come from the germline V gene. The CDR3 is 12 residues long. CDR3 bases: TGCGCCAGCAGCAGTATCGGGGCCGGCTACACCTTC. Translation: CASSSIGAGYTF.

The CDR3 bases are TGTGCCAGCAGTTCCCCTAGCTCCTATAATTCACCCCTCCACTTT. Protein: CASSSPSSYNSPLHF. This chain joins TRBV28 and TRBJ1-6; D is ambiguous. The germline gives CDR1 MDHEN, CDR2 SYDVKM. V lost 4 bases and J 0 bases, leaving 7 bases between the germline ends. The CDR3 length is 15 residues.

This chain uses TRBV5-1 with TRBJ1-3, with 7 bases that match TRBD1. Germline loops: CDR1 SGHRS, CDR2 YFSETQ. This CDR3 contains 16 residues. The ends lost 0 bases at V and 1 base at J; junction bases unmatched: 4. CDR3 in amino acids: CASSLEGQPSGNTIYF. CDR3 nucleotide sequence: TGCGCCAGCAGCTTGGAGGGACAGCCTTCTGGAAACACCATATATTTT.

The V and J genes are TRBV11-1 and TRBJ2-1, with a weak D call TRBD2 (6 bases). In germline, CDR1 is SGHAT, CDR2 FQDESV (reference sequence). This CDR3 spans 15 amino acids. V lost 3 bases and J lost 4, with 13 bases in between. Here the CDR3 reads CASSLRRGTYNEQFF. CDR3 DNA sequence: TGTGCCAGCAGCTTGAGGCGGGGTACATACAATGAGCAGTTCTTC.

This sequence joins TRBV28 and TRBJ1-5, with D tentatively TRBD1 (6 bases). The CDR3 totals 16 residues. Trimming removed 5 bases from V and 4 bases from J, with 18 bases in between. Germline assignment: CDR1 MDHEN and CDR2 SYDVKM. The CDR3 nucleotides are TGTGCCAGCAGTCATCGGGGGGGCAAAAGAAATCAGCCCCAGCATTTT. It is translated as CASSHRGGKRNQPQHF. The whole variable domain, filled in from reference TRBV28 and TRBJ1-5, reads DVKVTQSSRYLVKRTGEKVFLECVQDMDHENMFWYRQDPGLGLRLIYFSYDVKMKEKGDIPEGYSVSREKKERFSLILESASTNQTSMYLCASSHRGGKRNQPQHFGDGTRLSIL.

This chain joins TRBV5-1 and TRBJ2-1; D not certain. From germline, CDR1 is SGHRS and CDR2 YFSETQ. This CDR3 spans 17 amino acids. The germline V and J ends were trimmed by 0 bases and 1 base, with 14 bases remaining between them. CDR3 protein: CASSLEGGPYSYNEQFF. The DNA of the CDR3 is TGCGCCAGCAGCTTGGAGGGCGGCCCATATTCCTACAATGAGCAGTTCTTC.

V gene TRBV18 combines with J gene TRBJ2-3; the D is unclear. Germline V gives CDR1 KGHSH, CDR2 LQKENI. V lost 3 bases, J lost 1 base, and 14 bases lay in between. CDR3 length: 16 amino acids. The CDR3 bases are TGTGCCAGCTCACCTTTCAGAGGTGGTGGCACAGATACGCAGTATTTT. It codes for CASSPFRGGGTDTQYF.

The CDR3: CASKGYEQFF. For the CDR3, the DNA is TGTGCCAGTAAAGGTTATGAGCAGTTCTTC. The chain is built from TRBV19 and TRBJ2-1; D call uncertain. Germline CDR1 and CDR2: LNHDA and SQIVND (reference sequence). V lost 7 bases and J lost 8, with 6 bases in between. This CDR3 is 10 amino acids long.

Turning to this clone: At one boundary the junction diverges from the germline segment, which might be a read error. The V call is TRBV7-2, the J call TRBJ2-5; D ambiguous. Germline V gives CDR1 SGHTA, CDR2 FQGNSA. The CDR3 has 13 residues. CDR3 sequence (DNA): TGTGCCAGCAACTTAGAGGTCGGGGAGACCCAGTACTTC. As protein: CASNLEVGETQYF. Filled out from reference TRBV7-2 and TRBJ2-5, the complete variable domain reads GAGVSQSPSNKVTEKGKDVELRCDPISGHTALYWYRQSLGQGLEFLIYFQGNSAPDKSGLPSDRFSAERTGGSVSTLTIQRTQQEDSAVYLCASNLEVGETQYFGPGTRLLVL.

This chain links TRBV18 with TRBJ2-1; the match to TRBD2 covers 10 bases. The CDR3 covers 14 residues. The junction had 9 bases not matched to a gene; V was cut back by 6 bases and J by 10 bases. CDR1 and CDR2 from the germline V gene are KGHSH and LQKENI. CDR3 protein: CASSTLAGDGEQFF. The CDR3, as DNA: TGTGCCAGCTCTACTCTAGCGGGAGATGGGGAGCAGTTCTTC.

The gene calls are TRBV7-9 and TRBJ2-1; TRBD2 agrees at 13 bases. Germline CDR1 and CDR2: SEHNR and FQNEAQ (reference sequence). The CDR3 sequence is 16 residues long. With 4 bases clipped from V and 9 bases from J, the junction kept 9 bases outside the gene matches. The CDR3 loop reads CASSSPGLAGLAEQFF. CDR3 coding DNA: TGTGCCAGCAGCTCCCCGGGACTAGCGGGACTGGCTGAGCAGTTCTTC.

This clone was observed a few times. The CDR3 nucleotides are TGTGCCAGCAGCTTAGTCCCCTACGAGCAGTACTTC. The encoded protein is CASSLVPYEQYF. The chain combines TRBV7-9 with TRBJ2-7; no definite D call. Trimming pared 1 base from V and 2 bases from J, leaving 3 bases between. Per the germline V gene, CDR1 is SEHNR and CDR2 is FQNEAQ (reference sequence). This CDR3 is 12 amino acids long. The full variable domain, with the rest looked up from reference TRBV7-9 and TRBJ2-7, is DTGVSQNPRHKITKRGQNVTFRCDPISEHNRLYWYRQTLGQGPEFLTYFQNEAQLEKSRLLSDRFSAERPKGSFSTLEIQRTEQGDSAMYLCASSLVPYEQYFGPGTRLTVT.

The chain is built from TRBV4-1 and TRBJ2-7; 7 bases are a match to TRBD2. CDR1 and CDR2 from the germline V gene are MGHRA and YSYEKL. The trim removed 3 bases at V and 6 bases at J, leaving 14 bases unmatched. This CDR3 has 16 residues. CDR3 in amino acids: CASSHVGGGGGREQYF. CDR3 coding DNA: TGCGCCAGCAGCCATGTGGGTGGAGGCGGGGGTCGCGAGCAGTACTTC.

The chain has TRBV13 and TRBJ2-1, with TRBD2 identical over 9 bases. Germline lookup yields CDR1 PRHDT and CDR2 FYEKMQ (reference sequence). V was clipped by 0 bases and J by 8 bases; unmatched bases: 8. The CDR3 loop spans 16 amino acids. The CDR3: CASSLGRGRALYEQFF. Here the CDR3 DNA reads TGTGCCAGCAGCTTAGGTCGCGGGAGGGCCCTCTATGAGCAGTTCTTC.

This clone was observed a handful of times. The chain carries TRBV5-5 and TRBJ1-3; the D gene is possibly TRBD1 (5 bases). The CDR3 spans 15 residues. Germline V gene sequence: CDR1 SGHKS, CDR2 YYEKEE (reference sequence). V was shortened by 5 bases and J by 0 bases, with 12 bases between the two germline ends. CDR3 loop: CASSYPGYSGNTIYF. Here the CDR3 DNA reads TGTGCCAGCAGTTATCCAGGGTACTCTGGAAACACCATATATTTT.

On this clone: This same CDR3 is encoded by further DNA sequences in the sample. The chain uses TRBV10-3 and TRBJ2-2; D is ambiguous. The CDR3 is 13 residues long. Germline CDR1 ENHRY, CDR2 SYGVKD. V was pared by 0 bases and J by 5 bases, with 4 bases between. This CDR3 is CAISESGTGELFF. CDR3 sequence (DNA): TGTGCCATCAGTGAGTCGGGGACCGGGGAGCTGTTTTTT.

The gene calls are TRBV10-3 and TRBJ1-2, with unresolved D. Trimming left V 4 bases short and J 4 bases short, with 10 bases between. Per the germline V gene, CDR1 is ENHRY and CDR2 is SYGVKD. The CDR3 loop spans 13 amino acids. The CDR3 region has the DNA TGTGCCATCAGTGGGCAGGTCCGCTATGGCTACACCTTC. Its translation: CAISGQVRYGYTF.

In its sample, this clone was seen once. The chain recombines TRBV21-1 with TRBJ2-1; TRBD2 is taken as the D call from the table, unchecked against the DNA. TRBV21-1 has pseudogene status. CDR3 length: 16 amino acids. Here the CDR3 DNA reads TGTGCCAGCAGCAAAATCGTAGGACTAGCTGACAATGAGCAGTTCTTC. Its translation is CASSKIVGLADNEQFF.

The V and J genes are TRBV6-1 and TRBJ2-2; D gene unclear. There are 15 residues in the CDR3. Trimming removed 0 bases at V and 3 bases at J, with 8 bases between. Germline values: CDR1 MNHNS, CDR2 SASEGT. DNA for the CDR3: TGTGCCAGCAGTGAAGCATGGAGCCACACCGGGGAGCTGTTTTTT. Amino acids: CASSEAWSHTGELFF.